Included here is one T cell receptor (beta chain) sequence, with context. This sample is drawn from a study of OX40 agonist ivuxolimab in advanced cancers. Background on the study: Two patients with cutaneous melanoma and one with hepatocellular carcinoma, three in total, showed partial responses.

The V end was cut by 3 bases, the J end by 12 bases, with 10 bases between. Germline-derived CDR1 and CDR2 are SNHLY and FYNNEI. The CDR3 has 11 residues. Data came from immunoSEQ multiplex PCR; TCRdb stores just in-frame clones and leaves some out. The sample has around 67,000 clones; 70% to 90% are singletons. Here the sequenced sample was CD4+ or CD8+ T cells sorted from blood, taken in a trial of the OX40 agonist ivuxolimab. This sequence originates from an adult with an advanced solid tumor such as melanoma, head and neck, liver or kidney cancer. The genes are TRBV2 and TRBJ2-3, with D possibly matching TRBD1 (6 bases). For the CDR3, the DNA is TGTGCCAGCAGTGAGCAGGGGCTCCAGTATTTT. Its translation is CASSEQGLQYF. Full variable domain (outside the CDR3, taken from reference TRBV2 and TRBJ2-3): EPEVTQTPSHQVTQMGQEVILRCVPISNHLYFYWYRQILGQKVEFLVSFYNNEISEKSEIFDDQFSVERPDGSNFTLKIRSTKLEDSAMYFCASSEQGLQYFGPGTRLTVL.